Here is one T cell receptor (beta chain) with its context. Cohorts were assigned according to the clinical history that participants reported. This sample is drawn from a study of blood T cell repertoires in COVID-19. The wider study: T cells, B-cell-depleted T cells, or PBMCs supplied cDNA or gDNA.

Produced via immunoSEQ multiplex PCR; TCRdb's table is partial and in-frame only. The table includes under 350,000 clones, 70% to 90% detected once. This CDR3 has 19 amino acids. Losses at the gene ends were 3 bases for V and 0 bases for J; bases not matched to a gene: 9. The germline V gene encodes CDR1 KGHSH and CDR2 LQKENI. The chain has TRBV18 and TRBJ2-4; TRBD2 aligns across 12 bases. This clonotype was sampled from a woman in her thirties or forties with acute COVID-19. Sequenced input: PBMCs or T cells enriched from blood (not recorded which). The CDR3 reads CASSPGLAGTKIAKNIQYF. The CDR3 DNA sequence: TGTGCCAGCTCACCTGGACTAGCGGGGACCAAAATAGCCAAAAACATTCAGTACTTC.